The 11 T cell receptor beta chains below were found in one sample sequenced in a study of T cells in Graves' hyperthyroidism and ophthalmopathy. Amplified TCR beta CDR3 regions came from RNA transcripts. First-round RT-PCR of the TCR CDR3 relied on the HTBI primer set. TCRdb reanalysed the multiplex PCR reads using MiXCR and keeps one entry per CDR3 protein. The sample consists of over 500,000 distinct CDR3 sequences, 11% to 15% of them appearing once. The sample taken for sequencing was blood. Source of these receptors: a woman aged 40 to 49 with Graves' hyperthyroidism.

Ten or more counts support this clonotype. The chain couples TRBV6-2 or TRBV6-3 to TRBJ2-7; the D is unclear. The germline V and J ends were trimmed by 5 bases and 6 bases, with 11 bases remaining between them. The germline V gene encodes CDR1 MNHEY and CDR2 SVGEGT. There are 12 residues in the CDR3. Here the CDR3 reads CASSLEPVEQYF. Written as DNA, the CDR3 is TGTGCCAGCAGTCTAGAGCCTGTCGAGCAGTACTTC.

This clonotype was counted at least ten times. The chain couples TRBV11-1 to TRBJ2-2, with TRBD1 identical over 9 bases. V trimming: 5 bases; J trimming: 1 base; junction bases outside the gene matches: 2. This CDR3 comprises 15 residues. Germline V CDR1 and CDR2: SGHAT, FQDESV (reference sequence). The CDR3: CASSVDRGNTGELFF. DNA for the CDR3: TGTGCCAGCAGCGTGGACAGGGGGAACACCGGGGAGCTGTTTTTT.

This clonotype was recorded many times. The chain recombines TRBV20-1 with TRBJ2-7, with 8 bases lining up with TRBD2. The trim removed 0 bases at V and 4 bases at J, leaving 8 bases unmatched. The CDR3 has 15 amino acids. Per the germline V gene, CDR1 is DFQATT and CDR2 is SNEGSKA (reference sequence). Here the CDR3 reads CSARDRPGLGYEQYF. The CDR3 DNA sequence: TGCAGTGCTAGAGACCGCCCGGGACTAGGGTACGAGCAGTACTTC.

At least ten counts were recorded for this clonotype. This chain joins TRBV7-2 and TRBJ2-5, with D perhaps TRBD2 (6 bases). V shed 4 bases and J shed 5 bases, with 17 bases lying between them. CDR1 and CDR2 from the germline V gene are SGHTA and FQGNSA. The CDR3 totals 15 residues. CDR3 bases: TGTGCCAGCAGCTCCCTGGGCCTAGCGAGGGAGACCCAGTACTTC. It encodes CASSSLGLARETQYF.

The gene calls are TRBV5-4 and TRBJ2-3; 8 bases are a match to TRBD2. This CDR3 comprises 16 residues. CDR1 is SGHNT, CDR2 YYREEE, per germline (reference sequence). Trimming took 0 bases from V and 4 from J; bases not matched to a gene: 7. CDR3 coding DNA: TGTGCCAGCAGCTTGGCGGGGACTAGAAGAGCAGATACGCAGTATTTT. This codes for CASSLAGTRRADTQYF.

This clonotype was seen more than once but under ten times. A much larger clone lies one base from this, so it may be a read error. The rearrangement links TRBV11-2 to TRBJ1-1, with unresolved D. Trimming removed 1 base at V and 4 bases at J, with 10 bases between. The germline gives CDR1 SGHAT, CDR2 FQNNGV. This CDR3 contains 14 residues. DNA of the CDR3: TGTGCCAGCAGCTTAGGGACCACTTTCACTGAAGCTTTCTTT. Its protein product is CASSLGTTFTEAFF.

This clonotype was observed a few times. CDR3 region: CAISESSSGDTGELFF. The CDR3 DNA sequence: TGTGCCATCAGTGAGTCGAGTAGCGGAGACACCGGGGAGCTGTTTTTT. The V gene is TRBV10-3, the J gene TRBJ2-2, with D possibly being TRBD2 (6 bases). The V gene lost 0 bases and the J gene lost 3 bases, with 11 bases spanning the gap. The germline V gene encodes CDR1 ENHRY and CDR2 SYGVKD. The CDR3 covers 16 residues.

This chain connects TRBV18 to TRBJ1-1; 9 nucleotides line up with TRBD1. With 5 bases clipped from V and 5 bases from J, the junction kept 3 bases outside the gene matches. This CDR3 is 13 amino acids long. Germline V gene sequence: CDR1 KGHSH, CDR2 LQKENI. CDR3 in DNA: TGTGCCAGCTCAGAGGACAGGGGTACTGAAGCTTTCTTT. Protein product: CASSEDRGTEAFF.

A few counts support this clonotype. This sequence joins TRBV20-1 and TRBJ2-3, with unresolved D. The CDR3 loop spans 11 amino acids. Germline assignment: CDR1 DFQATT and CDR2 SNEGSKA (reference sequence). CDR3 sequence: CSEGSTDTQYF. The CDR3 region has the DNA TGCAGCGAAGGGTCCACAGATACGCAGTATTTT.

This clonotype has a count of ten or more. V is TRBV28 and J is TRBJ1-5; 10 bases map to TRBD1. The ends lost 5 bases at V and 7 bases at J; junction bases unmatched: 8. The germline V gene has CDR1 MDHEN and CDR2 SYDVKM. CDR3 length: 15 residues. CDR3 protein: CASSTPGTGVQPQHF. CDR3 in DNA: TGTGCCAGCAGTACGCCCGGGACAGGGGTACAGCCCCAGCATTTT.

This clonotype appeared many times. In DNA, the CDR3 is TGTGCCAGCAGTCCTTTAACTAGCGGGAGGTCCGACGAGCAGTACTTC. Encoded protein: CASSPLTSGRSDEQYF. The chain combines TRBV6-1 with TRBJ2-7; 12 bases align to TRBD2. The germline gives CDR1 MNHNS, CDR2 SASEGT. This CDR3 spans 16 amino acids. V lost 5 bases to trimming and J lost 5 bases; unmatched junction nucleotides: 10.